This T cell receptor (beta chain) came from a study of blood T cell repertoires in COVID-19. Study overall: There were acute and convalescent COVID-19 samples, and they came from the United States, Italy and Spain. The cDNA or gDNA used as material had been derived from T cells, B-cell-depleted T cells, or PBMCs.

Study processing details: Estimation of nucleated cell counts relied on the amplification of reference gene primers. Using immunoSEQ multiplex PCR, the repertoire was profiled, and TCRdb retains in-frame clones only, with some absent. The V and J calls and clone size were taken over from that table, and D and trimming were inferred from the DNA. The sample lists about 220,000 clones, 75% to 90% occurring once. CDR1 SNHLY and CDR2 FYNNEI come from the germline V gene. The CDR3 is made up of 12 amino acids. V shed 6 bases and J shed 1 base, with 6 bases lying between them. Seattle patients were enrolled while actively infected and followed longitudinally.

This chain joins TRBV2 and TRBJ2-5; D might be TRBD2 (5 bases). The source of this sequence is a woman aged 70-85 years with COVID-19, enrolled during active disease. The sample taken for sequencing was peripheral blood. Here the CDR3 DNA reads TGTGCCAGCAGGAGCGGCCAAGAGACCCAGTACTTC. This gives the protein CASRSGQETQYF. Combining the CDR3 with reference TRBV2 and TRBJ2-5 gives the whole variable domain EPEVTQTPSHQVTQMGQEVILRCVPISNHLYFYWYRQILGQKVEFLVSFYNNEISEKSEIFDDQFSVERPDGSNFTLKIRSTKLEDSAMYFCASRSGQETQYFGPGTRLLVL.